This passage covers 8 T cell receptor beta chains from one sample sequenced in a study of blood T cells in healthy people across ages (dated by TCRdb to the mid-2010s). The library was generated by 5' RACE. TCRdb shows the sequencer as Illumina HiSeq 2500. A second PCR of roughly 6 to 11 cycles was run with a J-beta primer mix and a sample-barcoded 5' primer. The public sequencing data were trimmed at Q25 with fastp and processed into clonotypes with MiXCR by TCRdb, which kept only in-frame beta chains. Each entry is one CDR3 protein sequence, shown with its most common DNA and genes. Counted in this sample were fewer than 1,200,000 distinct CDR3 sequences; around 27% of them appeared once. The ten largest clones represent around 0.75% of the sample. This sample was shared with a second study, whose subject was T cells of mothers and their children.

Sample: blood. Source of these receptors: a girl aged 2 to 10 in good health.

The table lists this clonotype with a few counts. CDR3 sequence: CASSYGTDSEAFF. CDR3 bases: TGTGCCAGCAGCTACGGGACAGATTCTGAAGCTTTCTTT. The chain carries TRBV6-6 and TRBJ1-1, with 7 bases lining up with TRBD1. This CDR3 comprises 13 residues. J lost 6 bases, V lost 6 bases, and 7 bases had no gene match. Germline V gene lookup returns CDR1 MNHNY and CDR2 SVGAGI (reference sequence).

The V and J genes are TRBV10-3 and TRBJ1-1; D unclear. V was clipped by 0 bases and J by 1 base, with 9 bases between them. The CDR3 spans 15 residues. The germline gives CDR1 ENHRY, CDR2 SYGVKD. CDR3 nucleotides: TGTGCCATCAGTGAGTCAGCAGGATCGAACACTGAAGCTTTCTTT. Amino acids: CAISESAGSNTEAFF.

Of note for this clonotype: A read error is likely, as this CDR3 ends without the conserved phenylalanine or tryptophan. The DNA is omitted, as the CDR3 cannot be located on it reliably, and the CDR3 follows TCRdb's listing. The chain carries TRBV12-3 or TRBV12-4 and TRBJ1-1; the DNA was not used to check the table's D call, TRBD1. The CDR3 has 12 residues if both end residues are counted. The CDR3 protein is CASSLNDRPGQV.

This clonotype turned up a few times. The V gene is TRBV5-1, the J gene TRBJ2-5; TRBD1 agrees at 8 bases. The tail of the sequence fits TRBJ2-7 better, so the J call may be wrong. The germline CDR1 and CDR2 sequences are SGHRS and YFSETQ. CDR3 length equals 15 residues. The CDR3 is CASSTGTGQYYEQYF. In DNA, the CDR3 is TGCGCCAGCAGCACCGGGACAGGCCAGTACTACGAGCAGTACTTC.

This clonotype was found a few times. The rearrangement links TRBV29-1 to TRBJ2-3; D gene unclear. Germline CDR1 and CDR2: SQVTM and ANQGSEA. The CDR3 contains 12 residues. Trimming cost V 6 bases and J 4 bases, with 11 bases left between them. The CDR3 reads CSVTSRADTQYF. In DNA form, the CDR3 reads TGCAGCGTGACTTCTAGGGCAGATACGCAGTATTTT.

This clonotype has more than one count but fewer than ten. CDR3 loop: CASSQESRAAGEQYF. The CDR3 DNA sequence: TGCGCCAGCAGCCAAGAAAGTAGGGCAGCCGGCGAGCAGTACTTC. The rearrangement uses TRBV4-1 and TRBJ2-7; D not certain. CDR3 length: 15 amino acids. In germline, CDR1 is MGHRA, CDR2 YSYEKL. V dropped 0 bases and J dropped 6 bases, with 15 bases sitting between them.

In this sample, this clonotype turned up many times. The CDR3, as DNA: TGTGCCAGCAGCTTGTCTGACTACGAGCAGTACTTC. Protein product: CASSLSDYEQYF. The chain combines TRBV7-9 with TRBJ2-7; D is undetermined. The CDR3 totals 12 residues. From germline, CDR1 is SEHNR and CDR2 FQNEAQ (reference sequence). With 3 bases removed from V and 3 bases from J, the gap between germline ends came to 6 bases.

The DNA of the CDR3 is TGTGCCAGCAGCCGGGGCGTCGATTGGGATGAGCAGTTCTTC. It yields the protein CASSRGVDWDEQFF. This rearrangement joins TRBV9 to TRBJ2-1; D may match TRBD1 or TRBD2 (5 bases each). CDR3 length: 14 residues. V dropped 4 bases and J dropped 8 bases, with 16 bases sitting between them. Germline CDR1 reads SGDLS; CDR2 reads YYNGEE.